What follows is one T cell receptor (beta chain) and its context. This entry is derived from a study of blood T cell repertoires in COVID-19. Method: immunoSEQ multiplex PCR; TCRdb's copy keeps in-frame clones and lacks some. The table has about 170,000 clones, roughly four fifths seen once. With V trimmed by 11 bases and J by 5 bases, 11 bases remained unmatched. The CDR3 spans 13 residues. The germline V gene encodes CDR1 ENHRY and CDR2 SYGVKD. The rearrangement links TRBV10-3 to TRBJ1-2, with 7 positions matching TRBD1. Source material: peripheral blood. This sequence originates from a woman of 80 years or more with acute or convalescent COVID-19. CDR3 sequence (DNA): TGTGCCTCAAGTTCCGGGACAGATTATGGCTACACCTTC. This encodes CASSSGTDYGYTF.